The 3 T cell receptor beta chains given below trace back to one sample, sequenced in a study of blood T cell repertoires in COVID-19. The data were produced by immunoSEQ multiplex PCR, yet TCRdb's version contains in-frame clones alone and is incomplete. The sample carries under 130,000 clones, under 80% recorded once. Input material: peripheral blood. These receptor sequences come from a man between 65 and 85 years old with active or convalescent COVID-19.

This clone is a singleton in its sample. V and J are TRBV6-2 or TRBV6-3 and TRBJ2-7; TRBD1 might be the D (5 bases). Trimming shortened V by 1 base and J by 7 bases, and 11 bases separated the two germline ends. Germline CDR1 and CDR2: MNHEY and SVGEGT. CDR3 length equals 13 residues. The CDR3 here is CASSYFPQGEQYF. The CDR3 DNA follows: TGTGCCAGCAGTTACTTTCCGCAGGGAGAGCAGTACTTC.

V usage is TRBV3-1 (or the pseudogene TRBV3-2) and J usage is TRBJ2-1; 12 positions agree with TRBD2. Trimming at V came to 4 bases and at J to 4 bases, leaving 2 bases not matched to a gene. Per germline, CDR1 LGHDT and CDR2 YNNKEL (reference sequence). The CDR3 extends over 15 amino acids. This chain's CDR3 is CASSRLAGGYNEQFF. The DNA of the CDR3 is TGTGCCAGCAGCCGTCTAGCGGGGGGGTACAATGAGCAGTTCTTC.

This rearrangement joins TRBV5-4 to TRBJ2-5; 8 bases line up with TRBD2. There are 15 residues in the CDR3. The germline CDR1 and CDR2 sequences are SGHNT and YYREEE (reference sequence). With 3 bases clipped from V and 3 bases from J, the junction kept 7 bases outside the gene matches. The DNA of the CDR3 is TGTGCCAGCAGCTACGGGGGGGCGTCTAAAGAGACCCAGTACTTC. It yields the protein CASSYGGASKETQYF.